What follows is one T cell receptor beta chain and its context. This sample is drawn from a study of blood T cell repertoires in COVID-19. This CDR3 is 15 amino acids long. The germline V gene has CDR1 WSHSY and CDR2 SAAADI. The V gene lost 6 bases and the J gene lost 0 bases, with 12 bases spanning the gap. Clones were read by immunoSEQ multiplex PCR, and TCRdb kept only the in-frame ones, dropping some. The sample records approximately 240,000 clones, 83% being singletons. The material sequenced was peripheral blood. The rearrangement uses TRBV10-2 and TRBJ1-5, with D hard to call. The TCR was taken from a woman in her thirties with COVID-19, enrolled during active disease. The CDR3 nucleotides read TGCGCCAGCAGCGAGGCGGTGTATAGCAATCAGCCCCAGCATTTT. Translated: CASSEAVYSNQPQHF.